This record looks at one T cell receptor beta chain sequence and its context. The sample is drawn from a study of blood T cells in healthy people across ages. In each sample, at least 6 million PBMCs were isolated. Per sample, no less than 5 micrograms of total RNA were extracted. Sample-barcoded 5' priming and a J-beta primer mix drove a second PCR of roughly 6 to 12 cycles. TCRdb re-called the 5' RACE reads with MiXCR, one entry per CDR3 protein. The data contain around 800,000 distinct CDR3 sequences, about a quarter of them singletons. The CDR3 spans 13 residues. V gave up 1 base and J gave up 9 bases, with 13 bases separating them. Germline assignment: CDR1 LGHNA and CDR2 YSLEER. In addition, the sample was reused for a study of T cells of mothers and their children. That paper states: From each mother came over 8.5 million TCR beta CDR3 reads, and from each child came a few million. It was related mother-child pairs that showed slightly higher overlap than unrelated pairs, without reaching significance.

V gene TRBV4-3 combines with J gene TRBJ2-7; D is possibly TRBD2 (6 bases). Sequencing used blood. The receptor's source is a boy aged 5 to 17 in good health. CDR3 in DNA: TGCGCCAGCAGCCAAGTGGAGGGCCTTGTGCAGTACTTC. Translation gives CASSQVEGLVQYF.